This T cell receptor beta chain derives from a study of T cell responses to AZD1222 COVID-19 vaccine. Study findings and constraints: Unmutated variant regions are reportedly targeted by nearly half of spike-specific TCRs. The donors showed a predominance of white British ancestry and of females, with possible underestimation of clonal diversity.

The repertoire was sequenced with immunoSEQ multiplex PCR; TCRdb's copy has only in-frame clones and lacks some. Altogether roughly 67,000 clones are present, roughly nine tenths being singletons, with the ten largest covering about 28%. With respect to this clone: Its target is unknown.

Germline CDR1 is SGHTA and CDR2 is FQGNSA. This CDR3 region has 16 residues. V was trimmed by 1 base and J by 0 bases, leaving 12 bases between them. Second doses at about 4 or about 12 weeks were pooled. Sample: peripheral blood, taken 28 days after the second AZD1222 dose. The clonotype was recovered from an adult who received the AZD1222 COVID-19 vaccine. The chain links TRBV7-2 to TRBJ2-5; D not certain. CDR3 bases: TGTGCCAGCAGCTTAGTCGCGCTCCCGTACCAAGAGACCCAGTACTTC. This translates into CASSLVALPYQETQYF. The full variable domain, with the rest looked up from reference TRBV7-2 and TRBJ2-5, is GAGVSQSPSNKVTEKGKDVELRCDPISGHTALYWYRQSLGQGLEFLIYFQGNSAPDKSGLPSDRFSAERTGGSVSTLTIQRTQQEDSAVYLCASSLVALPYQETQYFGPGTRLLVL.